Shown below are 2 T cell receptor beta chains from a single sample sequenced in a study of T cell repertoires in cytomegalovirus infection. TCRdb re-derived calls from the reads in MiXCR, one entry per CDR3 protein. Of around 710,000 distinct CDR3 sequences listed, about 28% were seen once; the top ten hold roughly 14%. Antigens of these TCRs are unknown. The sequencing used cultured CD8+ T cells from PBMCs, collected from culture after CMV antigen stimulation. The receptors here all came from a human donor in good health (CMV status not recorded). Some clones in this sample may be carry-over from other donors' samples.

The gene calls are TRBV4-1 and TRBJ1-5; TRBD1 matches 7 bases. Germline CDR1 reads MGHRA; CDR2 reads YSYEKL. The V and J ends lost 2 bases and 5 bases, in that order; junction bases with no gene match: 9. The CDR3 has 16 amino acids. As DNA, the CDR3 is TGCGCCAGCAGCCAAATACAGGGGCCAGACTATCAGCCCCAGCATTTT. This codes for CASSQIQGPDYQPQHF.

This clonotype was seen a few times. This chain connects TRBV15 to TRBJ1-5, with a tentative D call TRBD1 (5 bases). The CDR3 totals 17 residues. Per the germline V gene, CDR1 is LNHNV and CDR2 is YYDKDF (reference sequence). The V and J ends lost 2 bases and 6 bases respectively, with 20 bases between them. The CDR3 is CATSRSRVANKVQPQHF. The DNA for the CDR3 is TGTGCCACCAGCAGATCCAGGGTAGCAAATAAGGTTCAGCCCCAGCATTTT.